Following are 15 T cell receptor beta chains from one sample sequenced in a study of vaccination and CD4 T cells after COVID-19. Cultured CD4+ T-cell DNA underwent Oncomine TCR Beta short-read sequencing. TCRdb re-called the PCR reads with MiXCR, one entry per CDR3 protein. Of approximately 20,000 distinct CDR3 sequences listed, around 40% were seen once; the top ten hold roughly a quarter. Regarding treatment: roughly 10-day PBMC culture with coronavirus spike peptide pools or control peptides (ViraFEST assay). No antigens are known for them. The material was CD4+ T cells from blood, cultured in vitro, obtained before SARS-CoV-2 vaccination. These receptors were obtained from a human donor who received a COVID-19 vaccine.

This chain uses TRBV5-1 with TRBJ2-5; no firm D call. V was trimmed by 1 base and J by 1 base, leaving 23 bases between them. This CDR3 is built from 19 residues. Germline V lookup: CDR1 SGHRS, CDR2 YFSETQ. CDR3 sequence (DNA): TGCGCCAGCAGCTTGTGGCCGGGCTCGATCGGCCGCGTCCAAGAGACCCAGTACTTC. Its protein is CASSLWPGSIGRVQETQYF.

This clonotype qualifies as medium-sized. The chain employs TRBV24-1 and TRBJ2-3; D perhaps matches TRBD2 (6 bases). The CDR3 extends over 16 amino acids. The V gene's germline CDR1 is KGHDR and CDR2 SFDVKD. The V and J ends lost 0 bases and 3 bases respectively, with 12 bases between them. The chain's CDR3 is CATSDLVREATDTQYF. The CDR3 bases are TGTGCCACCAGTGATTTGGTCAGGGAGGCAACAGATACGCAGTATTTT.

This clonotype occurred a few times. The rearrangement joins TRBV2 to TRBJ1-2; possible D gene TRBD1, 5 bases. This CDR3 region has 19 residues. Trimming stripped 3 bases from V and 0 bases from J, with 23 bases between. Germline CDR1 SNHLY, CDR2 FYNNEI. Here the CDR3 DNA reads TGTGCCAGCAGTGATTCGGGGACGGGCGGAAATAGCCCTAACTATGGCTACACCTTC. Translated: CASSDSGTGGNSPNYGYTF.

This clonotype has just a few counts. The chain joins TRBV30 to TRBJ2-5, with D perhaps TRBD1 or TRBD2 (5 bases each). There are 15 residues in the CDR3. V was shortened by 3 bases and J by 6 bases, with 20 bases between the two germline ends. Germline loops: CDR1 GTSNPN, CDR2 SVGIG (reference sequence). This CDR3 reads CAWSAGTTQSQTQYF. CDR3 coding DNA: TGTGCCTGGAGCGCCGGGACCACCCAGTCACAGACCCAGTACTTC.

The chain uses TRBV2 and TRBJ2-5; D remains ambiguous. V shed 5 bases and J shed 4 bases, with 5 bases lying between them. In germline, CDR1 is SNHLY, CDR2 FYNNEI. This CDR3 is built from 11 residues. In DNA, the CDR3 is TGTGCCAGCAGTAAGGGAGAGACCCAGTACTTC. It codes for CASSKGETQYF.

The CDR3 DNA sequence: TGTGCCAGCAGTGTAACGACTAGTCCTGCCCCAGATACGCAGTATTTT. Its translation is CASSVTTSPAPDTQYF. The chain combines TRBV6-1 with TRBJ2-3; maybe TRBD2 (6 bases). The germline CDR1 and CDR2 sequences are MNHNS and SASEGT. Trimming took off 4 bases at V and 4 bases at J, with 18 bases between the two ends. The CDR3 is 16 residues long.

The CDR3, as DNA: TGTGCCAGCAGTTTAGTGGGACAGGGGGCAGGGAATTCACCCCTCCACTTT. The encoded protein is CASSLVGQGAGNSPLHF. The rearrangement joins TRBV28 to TRBJ1-6; 12 nucleotides match TRBD1. With V trimmed by 2 bases and J by 7 bases, 6 bases remained unmatched. Germline lookup yields CDR1 MDHEN and CDR2 SYDVKM. This CDR3 has 17 amino acids.

The chain has TRBV7-9 and TRBJ2-5, with TRBD2 identical over 10 bases. V trimming: 1 base; J trimming: 0 bases; junction bases outside the gene matches: 8. Germline V CDR1 and CDR2: SEHNR, FQNEAQ (reference sequence). The CDR3 runs 18 residues. CDR3 in amino acids: CASSLDVAGGLYQETQYF. In DNA, the CDR3 is TGTGCCAGCAGCTTAGACGTAGCGGGGGGTCTGTACCAAGAGACCCAGTACTTC. Drawing the rest from reference TRBV7-9 and TRBJ2-5, the complete variable domain is DTGVSQNPRHKITKRGQNVTFRCDPISEHNRLYWYRQTLGQGPEFLTYFQNEAQLEKSRLLSDRFSAERPKGSFSTLEIQRTEQGDSAMYLCASSLDVAGGLYQETQYFGPGTRLLVL.

CDR3 region: CASSEVRGAEAFF. The DNA of the CDR3 is TGTGCCAGCAGTGAAGTTAGGGGCGCTGAAGCTTTCTTT. This chain links TRBV2 with TRBJ1-1; weak D call: TRBD1 (5 bases). The CDR3 extends over 13 amino acids. The germline gives CDR1 SNHLY, CDR2 FYNNEI. Between the trimmed V and J ends, which lost 1 base and 6 bases, there was a span of 9 bases.

Only a few counts were recorded for this clonotype. This chain joins TRBV30 and TRBJ1-5; possible D gene TRBD1, 6 bases. Germline V gives CDR1 GTSNPN, CDR2 SVGIG (reference sequence). CDR3 length: 16 amino acids. V lost 6 bases and J 1 base, leaving 19 bases between the germline ends. The CDR3 here is CACGGRWSWSNQPQHF. The CDR3 bases are TGTGCCTGCGGGGGCAGGTGGTCGTGGAGCAATCAGCCCCAGCATTTT.

This sequence joins TRBV2 and TRBJ2-3; possibly TRBD1 for D (6 bases). The germline V gene encodes CDR1 SNHLY and CDR2 FYNNEI. Trimming left V 3 bases short and J 3 bases short, with 13 bases between. The length of the CDR3 is 15 residues. Here the CDR3 DNA reads TGTGCCAGCAGTGACAGGGGTTGGGGGACAGATACGCAGTATTTT. Protein product: CASSDRGWGTDTQYF.

This clonotype showed up just a few times. V usage is TRBV2 and J usage is TRBJ1-5; D is possibly TRBD1 (6 bases). With 4 bases removed from V and 6 bases from J, the gap between germline ends came to 13 bases. The CDR3 contains 14 residues. CDR1 and CDR2 (germline): SNHLY, FYNNEI. In DNA form, the CDR3 reads TGTGCCAGCAGTGGTTCTGGGGGCCGTCAGCCCCAGCATTTT. This sequence encodes CASSGSGGRQPQHF.

The chain couples TRBV2 to TRBJ2-3; D is undetermined. The V gene's germline CDR1 is SNHLY and CDR2 FYNNEI. V lost 6 bases and J 1 base, leaving 14 bases between the germline ends. CDR3 length: 15 residues. Here the CDR3 reads CASRAGTGGTDTQYF. The CDR3 DNA follows: TGTGCCAGCAGAGCCGGCACCGGTGGCACAGATACGCAGTATTTT.

The chain carries TRBV6-5 and TRBJ1-2, with 9 bases lining up with TRBD1. The germline V gene encodes CDR1 MNHEY and CDR2 SVGAGI. This CDR3 is built from 13 residues. V was clipped by 0 bases and J by 10 bases; unmatched bases: 3. In nucleotides, the CDR3 is TGTGCCAGCAGTTACTCCCGGACAGGGGCCTACACCTTC. Its translation: CASSYSRTGAYTF.

The rearrangement uses TRBV19 and TRBJ1-1, with a possible D match to TRBD1 (6 bases). CDR3 length: 14 residues. Germline assignment: CDR1 LNHDA and CDR2 SQIVND (reference sequence). V lost 7 bases and J 1 base, leaving 13 bases between the germline ends. This CDR3 is CASTPGHENTEAFF. The CDR3 DNA is TGTGCCAGTACCCCGGGACACGAGAACACTGAAGCTTTCTTT.